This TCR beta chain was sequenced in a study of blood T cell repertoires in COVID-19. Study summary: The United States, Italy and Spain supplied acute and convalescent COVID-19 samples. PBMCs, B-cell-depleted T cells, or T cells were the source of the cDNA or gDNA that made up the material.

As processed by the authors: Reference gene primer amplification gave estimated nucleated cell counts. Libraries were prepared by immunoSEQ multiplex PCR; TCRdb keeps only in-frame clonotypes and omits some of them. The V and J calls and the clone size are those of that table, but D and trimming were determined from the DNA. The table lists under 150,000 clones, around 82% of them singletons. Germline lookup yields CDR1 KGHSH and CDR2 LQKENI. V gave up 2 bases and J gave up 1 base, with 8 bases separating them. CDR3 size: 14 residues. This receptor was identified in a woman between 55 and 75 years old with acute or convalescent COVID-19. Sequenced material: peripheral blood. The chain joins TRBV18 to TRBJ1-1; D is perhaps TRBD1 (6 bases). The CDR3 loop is CASSPADRNTEAFF. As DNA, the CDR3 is TGTGCCAGCTCACCAGCGGACAGGAACACTGAAGCTTTCTTT.